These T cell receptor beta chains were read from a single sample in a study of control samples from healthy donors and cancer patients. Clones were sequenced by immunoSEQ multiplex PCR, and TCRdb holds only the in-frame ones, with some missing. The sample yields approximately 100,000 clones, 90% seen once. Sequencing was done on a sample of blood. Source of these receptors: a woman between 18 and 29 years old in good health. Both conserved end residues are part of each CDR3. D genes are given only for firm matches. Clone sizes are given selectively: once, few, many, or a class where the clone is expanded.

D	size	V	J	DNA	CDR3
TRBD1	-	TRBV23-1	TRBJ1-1	TGCGCCAGCAGTCAATCGAGGCAGGGGGCTAAGAACACTGAAGCTTTCTTT	CASSQSRQGAKNTEAFF
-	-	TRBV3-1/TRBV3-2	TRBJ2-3	TGTGCCAGCAGCCAAGCAGGGGTCACAGATACGCAGTATTTT	CASSQAGVTDTQYF
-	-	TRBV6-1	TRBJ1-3	TGTGCCAGCAGTGACCCAGCCTCTGGAAACACCATATATTTT	CASSDPASGNTIYF
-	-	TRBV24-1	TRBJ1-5	TGTGCCACCAGTGATTCCGGGCAGCCCCAGCATTTT	CATSDSGQPQHF
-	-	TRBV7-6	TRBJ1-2	TGTGCCAGCAGCCAGCTGGCCGGGGGCGCGTTTAATGGCTACACCTTC	CASSQLAGGAFNGYTF
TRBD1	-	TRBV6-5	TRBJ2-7	TGTGCCAGCATGGGACAGGGGGCCTACGAGCAGTACTTC	CASMGQGAYEQYF
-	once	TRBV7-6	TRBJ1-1	TGTGCCAGCAGCTTCGGACCTGGTCAGTCTGAAGCTTTCTTT	CASSFGPGQSEAFF
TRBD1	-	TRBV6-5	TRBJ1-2	TGTGCCAGCAGTTTATCAGGGGGCGCAGATGGCTACACCTTC	CASSLSGGADGYTF
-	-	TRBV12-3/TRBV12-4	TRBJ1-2	TGTGCCAGCAGCCCGACAGACTATGGCTACACCTTC	CASSPTDYGYTF
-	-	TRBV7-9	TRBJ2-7	TGTGCCAGCAGCTCAGAGAGCGGTCGGAACGAGCAGTACTTC	CASSSESGRNEQYF
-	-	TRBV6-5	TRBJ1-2	TGTGCCAGCAGTTACTCGATCCCTGGCAATGGCTACACCTTC	CASSYSIPGNGYTF
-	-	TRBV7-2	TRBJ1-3	TGTGCCAGCAGCCCGGAGGGGATTCCCTCTGGAAACACCATATATTTT	CASSPEGIPSGNTIYF
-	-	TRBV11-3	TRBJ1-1	TGTGCCAGCAGCTTGGTTGATGCGGTTTGGAACACTGAAGCTTTCTTT	CASSLVDAVWNTEAFF
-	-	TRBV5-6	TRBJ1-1	TGTGCCAGCAGCAGGGGTTCTGAAGCTTTCTTT	CASSRGSEAFF
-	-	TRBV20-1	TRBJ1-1	TGCAGTGCTAGAGATAGTATTGCTTTCTTT	CSARDSIAFF
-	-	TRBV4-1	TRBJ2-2	TGCGCCAGCAGCCAAAGGACAGTGGGCACCGGGGAGCTGTTTTTT	CASSQRTVGTGELFF
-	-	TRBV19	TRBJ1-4	TGTGCCAGTAGTATACGGGACGGGGATGAAAAACTGTTTTTT	CASSIRDGDEKLFF
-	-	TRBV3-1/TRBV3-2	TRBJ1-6	TGTGCCAGCAGCCCACCCTATGAGGTGAATTCACCCCTCCACTTT	CASSPPYEVNSPLHF
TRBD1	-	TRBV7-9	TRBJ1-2	TGTGCCAGCAGCTTAGGACAGGGGGGATACACCTTC	CASSLGQGGYTF
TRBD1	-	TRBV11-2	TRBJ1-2	TGTGCCAGCAGCTCACCCGGGACAGCAAACTATGGCTACACCTTC	CASSSPGTANYGYTF
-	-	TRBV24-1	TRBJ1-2	TGTGCCACCAGTGACCTCAGGGCCGTCTACACCTTC	CATSDLRAVYTF
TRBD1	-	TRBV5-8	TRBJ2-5	TGTGCCAGCAGTTTGACCGGGACAGGGGGCCGAGAGACCCAGTACTTC	CASSLTGTGGRETQYF
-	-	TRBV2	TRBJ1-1	TGTGCCAGCACCAGAGGGTGGGACACTGAAGCTTTCTTT	CASTRGWDTEAFF